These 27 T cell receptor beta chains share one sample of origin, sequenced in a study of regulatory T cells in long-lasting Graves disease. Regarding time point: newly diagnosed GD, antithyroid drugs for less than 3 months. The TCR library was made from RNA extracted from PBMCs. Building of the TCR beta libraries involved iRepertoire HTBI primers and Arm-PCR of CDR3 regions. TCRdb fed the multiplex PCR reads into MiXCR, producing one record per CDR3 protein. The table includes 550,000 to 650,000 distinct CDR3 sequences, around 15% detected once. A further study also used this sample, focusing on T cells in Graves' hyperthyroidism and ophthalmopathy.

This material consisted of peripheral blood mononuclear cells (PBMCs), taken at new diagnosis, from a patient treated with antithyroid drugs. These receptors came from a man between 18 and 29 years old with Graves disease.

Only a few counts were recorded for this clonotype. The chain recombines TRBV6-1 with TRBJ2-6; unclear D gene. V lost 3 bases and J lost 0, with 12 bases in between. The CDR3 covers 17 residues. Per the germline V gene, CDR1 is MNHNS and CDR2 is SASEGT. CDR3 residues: CASSDPGVLSGANVLTF. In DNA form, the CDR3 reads TGTGCCAGCAGTGACCCTGGCGTCCTCTCTGGGGCCAACGTCCTGACTTTC.

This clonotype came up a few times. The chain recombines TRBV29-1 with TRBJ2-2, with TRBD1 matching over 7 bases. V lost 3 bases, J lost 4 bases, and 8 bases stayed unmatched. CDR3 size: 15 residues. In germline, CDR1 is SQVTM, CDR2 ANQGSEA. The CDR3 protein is CSVEIRDRFTGELFF. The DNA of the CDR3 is TGCAGCGTTGAGATTCGGGACAGATTCACCGGGGAGCTGTTTTTT.

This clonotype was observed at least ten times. This CDR3 reads CASIKESFNNEQFF. CDR3 bases: TGTGCCAGCATCAAGGAAAGCTTTAACAATGAGCAGTTCTTC. The chain combines TRBV6-1 with TRBJ2-1, with D hard to call. Deletions cut 7 bases from V and 5 bases from J, with 15 bases between. Germline V gives CDR1 MNHNS, CDR2 SASEGT. The CDR3 has 14 residues.

CDR3 region: CSADGPDPGETQYF. The CDR3 DNA reads as TGCAGTGCCGACGGCCCAGACCCAGGGGAGACCCAGTACTTC. The V call is TRBV20-1, the J call TRBJ2-5; D possibly corresponds to TRBD1 (5 bases). In germline, CDR1 is DFQATT, CDR2 SNEGSKA (reference sequence). V gave up 6 bases and J gave up 5 bases, with 19 bases separating them. The CDR3 extends over 14 amino acids.

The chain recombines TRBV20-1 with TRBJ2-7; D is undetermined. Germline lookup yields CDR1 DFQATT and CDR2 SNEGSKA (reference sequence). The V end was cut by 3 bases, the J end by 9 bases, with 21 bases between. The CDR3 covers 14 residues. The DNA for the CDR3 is TGCAGTGCTAGCGGGTTTAGAAGCGAGGTTGGGCAGTACTTC. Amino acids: CSASGFRSEVGQYF.

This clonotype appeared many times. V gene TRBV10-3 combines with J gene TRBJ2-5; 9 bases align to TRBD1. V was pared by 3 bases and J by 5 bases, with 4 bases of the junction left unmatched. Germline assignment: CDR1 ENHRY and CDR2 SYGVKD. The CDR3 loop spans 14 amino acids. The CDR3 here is CAISEGQGSETQYF. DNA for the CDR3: TGTGCCATCAGTGAAGGACAGGGGAGTGAGACCCAGTACTTC.

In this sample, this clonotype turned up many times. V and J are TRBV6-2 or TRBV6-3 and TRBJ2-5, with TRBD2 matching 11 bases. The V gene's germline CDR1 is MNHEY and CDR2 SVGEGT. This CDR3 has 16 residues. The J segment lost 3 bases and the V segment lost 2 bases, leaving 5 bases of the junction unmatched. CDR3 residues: CASSYIGTSGKETQYF. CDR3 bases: TGTGCCAGCAGTTACATAGGGACTAGCGGAAAAGAGACCCAGTACTTC.

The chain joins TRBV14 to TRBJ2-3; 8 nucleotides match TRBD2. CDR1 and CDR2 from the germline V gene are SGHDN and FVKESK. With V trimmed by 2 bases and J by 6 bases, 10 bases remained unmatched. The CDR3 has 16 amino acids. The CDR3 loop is CASSQRTSQRKDTQYF. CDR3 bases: TGTGCCAGCAGCCAAAGGACTAGCCAGAGAAAGGATACGCAGTATTTT.

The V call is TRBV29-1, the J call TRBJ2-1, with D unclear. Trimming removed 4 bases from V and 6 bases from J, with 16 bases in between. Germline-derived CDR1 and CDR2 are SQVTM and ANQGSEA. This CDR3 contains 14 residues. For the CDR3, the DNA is TGCAGCGTTGTTCGGCTCTCGGTAAGCAATGAGCAGTTCTTC. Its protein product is CSVVRLSVSNEQFF.

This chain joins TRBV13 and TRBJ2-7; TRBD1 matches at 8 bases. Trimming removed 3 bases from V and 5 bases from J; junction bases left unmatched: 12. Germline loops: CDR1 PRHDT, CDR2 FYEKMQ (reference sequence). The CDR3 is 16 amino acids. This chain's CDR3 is CASSFIAGQGPNEQYF. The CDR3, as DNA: TGTGCCAGCAGCTTTATCGCCGGACAGGGACCCAACGAGCAGTACTTC.

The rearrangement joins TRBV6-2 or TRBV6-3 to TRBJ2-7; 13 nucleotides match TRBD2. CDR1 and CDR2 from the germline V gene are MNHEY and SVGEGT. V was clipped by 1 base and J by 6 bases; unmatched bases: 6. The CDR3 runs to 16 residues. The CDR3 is CASSYLRTSGRCEQYF. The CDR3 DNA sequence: TGTGCCAGCAGTTACTTACGGACTAGCGGGAGATGCGAGCAGTACTTC.

The CDR3 loop reads CASSLGTSGRPGPETQYF. CDR3 DNA: TGTGCCAGTAGTCTCGGGACTAGCGGGAGGCCGGGCCCAGAGACCCAGTACTTC. The rearrangement links TRBV19 to TRBJ2-5; 15 bases line up with TRBD2. CDR1 and CDR2 from the germline V gene are LNHDA and SQIVND (reference sequence). The CDR3 runs to 18 residues. V shed 5 bases and J 4 bases; nucleotides not matched to a gene: 11.

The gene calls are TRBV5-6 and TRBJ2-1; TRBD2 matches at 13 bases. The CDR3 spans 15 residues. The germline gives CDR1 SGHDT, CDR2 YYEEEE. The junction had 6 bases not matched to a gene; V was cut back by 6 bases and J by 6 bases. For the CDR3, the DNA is TGTGCCAGCACACCCGGACTAGCGGGAGCCAATGAGCAGTTCTTC. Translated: CASTPGLAGANEQFF.

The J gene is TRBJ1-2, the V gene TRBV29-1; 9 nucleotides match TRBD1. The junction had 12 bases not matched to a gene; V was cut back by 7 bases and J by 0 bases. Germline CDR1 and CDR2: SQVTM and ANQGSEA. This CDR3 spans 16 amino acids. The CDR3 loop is CSAGTGQGRSNYGYTF. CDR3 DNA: TGCAGCGCCGGAACGGGACAGGGTCGATCTAACTATGGCTACACCTTC.

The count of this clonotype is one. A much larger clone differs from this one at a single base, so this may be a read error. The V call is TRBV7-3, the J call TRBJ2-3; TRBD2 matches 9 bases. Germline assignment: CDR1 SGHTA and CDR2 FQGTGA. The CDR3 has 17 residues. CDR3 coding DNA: TGTGCCGGCAGCTTAACACTTTCTAGCGGGACCGGAGATACGCAGTATTTT. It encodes CAGSLTLSSGTGDTQYF.

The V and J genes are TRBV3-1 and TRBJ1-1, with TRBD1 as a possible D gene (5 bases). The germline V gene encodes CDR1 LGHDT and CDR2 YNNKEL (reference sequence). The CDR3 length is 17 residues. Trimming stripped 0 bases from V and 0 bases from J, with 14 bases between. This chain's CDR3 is CASSQDGIRGLNTEAFF. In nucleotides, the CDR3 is TGTGCCAGCAGCCAAGATGGGATTAGGGGCTTGAACACTGAAGCTTTCTTT.

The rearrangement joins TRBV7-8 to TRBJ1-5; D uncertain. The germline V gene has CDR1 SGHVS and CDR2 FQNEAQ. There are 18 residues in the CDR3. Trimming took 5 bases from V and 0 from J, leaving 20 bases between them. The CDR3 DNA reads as TGTGCCAGCAGCCTAAGGGAGGAGGGCCTATATAGCAATCAGCCCCAGCATTTT. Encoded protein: CASSLREEGLYSNQPQHF.

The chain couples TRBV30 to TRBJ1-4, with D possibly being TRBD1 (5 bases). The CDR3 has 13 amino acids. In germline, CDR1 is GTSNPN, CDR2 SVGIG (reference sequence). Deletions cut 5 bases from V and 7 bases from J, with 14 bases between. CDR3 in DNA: TGTGCCTGGGCTATAGGGCAGGGTGAAAAACTGTTTTTT. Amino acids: CAWAIGQGEKLFF.

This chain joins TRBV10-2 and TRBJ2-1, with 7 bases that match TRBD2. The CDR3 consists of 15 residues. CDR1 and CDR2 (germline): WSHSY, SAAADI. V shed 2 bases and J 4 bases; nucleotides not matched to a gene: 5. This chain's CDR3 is CASSESGAIYNEQFF. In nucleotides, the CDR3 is TGCGCCAGCAGTGAGAGCGGGGCGATATACAATGAGCAGTTCTTC.

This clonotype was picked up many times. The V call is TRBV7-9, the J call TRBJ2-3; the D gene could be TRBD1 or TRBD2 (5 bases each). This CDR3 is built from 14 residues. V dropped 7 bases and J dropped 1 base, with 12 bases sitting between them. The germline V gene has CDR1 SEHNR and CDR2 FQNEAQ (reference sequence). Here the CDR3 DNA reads TGTGCCAGCACCACGGGGACCGGCACAGATACGCAGTATTTT. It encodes CASTTGTGTDTQYF. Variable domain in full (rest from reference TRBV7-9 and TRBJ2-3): DTGVSQNPRHKITKRGQNVTFRCDPISEHNRLYWYRQTLGQGPEFLTYFQNEAQLEKSRLLSDRFSAERPKGSFSTLEIQRTEQGDSAMYLCASTTGTGTDTQYFGPGTRLTVL.

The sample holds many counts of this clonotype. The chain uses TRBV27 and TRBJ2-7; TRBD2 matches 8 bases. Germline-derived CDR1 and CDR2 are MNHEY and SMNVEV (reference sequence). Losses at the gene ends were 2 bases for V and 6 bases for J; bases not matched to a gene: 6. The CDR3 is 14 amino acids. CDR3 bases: TGTGCCAGCAGTTTACAACGGGAGGGGGGCGAGCAGTACTTC. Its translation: CASSLQREGGEQYF.

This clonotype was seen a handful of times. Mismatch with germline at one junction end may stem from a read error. The CDR3 sequence is CSASGRRGAGDTQYF. The CDR3, as DNA: TGTAGTGCTAGCGGGAGGAGAGGAGCAGGAGATACGCAGTATTTT. J is TRBJ2-3 and V is TRBV20-1, with 11 bases lining up with TRBD2. CDR1 is DFQATT, CDR2 SNEGSKA, per germline (reference sequence). This CDR3 spans 15 amino acids.

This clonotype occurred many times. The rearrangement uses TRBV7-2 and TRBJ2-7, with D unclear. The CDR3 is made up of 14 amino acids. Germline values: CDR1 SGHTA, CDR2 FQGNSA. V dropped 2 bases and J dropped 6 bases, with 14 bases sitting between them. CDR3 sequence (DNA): TGTGCCAGCAGCTTAATCGCAGGAGCCCTCGAGCAGTACTTC. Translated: CASSLIAGALEQYF.

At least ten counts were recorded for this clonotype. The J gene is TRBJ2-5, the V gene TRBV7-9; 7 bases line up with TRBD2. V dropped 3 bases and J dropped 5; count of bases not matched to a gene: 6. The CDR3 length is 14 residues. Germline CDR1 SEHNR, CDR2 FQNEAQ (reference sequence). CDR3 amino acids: CASSFEGAGETQYF. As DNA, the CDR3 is TGTGCCAGCAGCTTTGAGGGAGCGGGGGAGACCCAGTACTTC.

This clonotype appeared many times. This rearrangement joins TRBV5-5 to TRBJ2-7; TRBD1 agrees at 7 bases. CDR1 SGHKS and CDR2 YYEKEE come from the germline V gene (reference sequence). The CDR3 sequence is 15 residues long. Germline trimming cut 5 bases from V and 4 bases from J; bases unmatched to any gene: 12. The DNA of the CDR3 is TGTGCCAGCAGGGTCGGGGACAGCTGGATGTACGAGCAGTACTTC. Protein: CASRVGDSWMYEQYF.

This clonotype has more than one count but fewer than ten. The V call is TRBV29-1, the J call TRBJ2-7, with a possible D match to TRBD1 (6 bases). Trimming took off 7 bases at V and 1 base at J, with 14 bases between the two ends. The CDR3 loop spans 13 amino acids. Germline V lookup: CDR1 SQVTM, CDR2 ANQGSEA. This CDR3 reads CSARGKGSYEQYF. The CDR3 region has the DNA TGCAGCGCGAGGGGGAAAGGTTCCTACGAGCAGTACTTC.

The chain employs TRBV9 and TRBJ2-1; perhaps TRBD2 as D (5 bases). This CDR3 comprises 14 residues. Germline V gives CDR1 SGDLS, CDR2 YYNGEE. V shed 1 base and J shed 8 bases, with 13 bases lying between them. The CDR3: CASSVSGRHYEQFF. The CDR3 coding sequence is TGTGCCAGCAGCGTAAGCGGACGGCACTATGAGCAGTTCTTC. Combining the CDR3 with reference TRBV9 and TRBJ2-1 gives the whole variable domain DSGVTQTPKHLITATGQRVTLRCSPRSGDLSVYWYQQSLDQGLQFLIQYYNGEERAKGNILERFSAQQFPDLHSELNLSSLELGDSALYFCASSVSGRHYEQFFGPGTRLTVL.